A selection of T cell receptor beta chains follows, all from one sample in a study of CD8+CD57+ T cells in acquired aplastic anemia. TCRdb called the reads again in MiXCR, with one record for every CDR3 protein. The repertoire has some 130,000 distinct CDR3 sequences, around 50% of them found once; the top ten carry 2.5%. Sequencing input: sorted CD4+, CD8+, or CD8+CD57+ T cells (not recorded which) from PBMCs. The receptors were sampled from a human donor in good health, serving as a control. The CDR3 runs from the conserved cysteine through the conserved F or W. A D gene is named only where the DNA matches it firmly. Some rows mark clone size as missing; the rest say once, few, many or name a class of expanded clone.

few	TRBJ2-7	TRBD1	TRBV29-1	TGCAGCGTCGGACAGGGGGGCTCCTACGAGCAGTACTTC	CSVGQGGSYEQYF
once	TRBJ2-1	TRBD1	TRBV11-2	TGTGCCAGCAGCTCTTACCGGGACAGGGGCAATGAGCAGTTCTTC	CASSSYRDRGNEQFF
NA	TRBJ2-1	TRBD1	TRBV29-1	TGCAGCTGGGGAAGGGGGCTGGTGTCCTACAATGAGCAGTTCTTC	CSWGRGLVSYNEQFF
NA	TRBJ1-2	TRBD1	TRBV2	TGTGCCAGCAACAGAGGGACAGGACCTAACTATGGCTACACCTTC	CASNRGTGPNYGYTF
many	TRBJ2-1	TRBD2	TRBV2	TGTGCCAGCAGAGGGACTAGCGGGGTCAATGAGCAGTTCTTC	CASRGTSGVNEQFF
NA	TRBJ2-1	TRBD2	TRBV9	TGTGCCAGCAGCGTATACACTAGCGGCTACAATGAGCAGTTCTTC	CASSVYTSGYNEQFF
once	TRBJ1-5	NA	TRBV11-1	TGTGCCAGCAGCTTTAGCGGGGTTGTGGGCAATCAGCCCCAGCATTTT	CASSFSGVVGNQPQHF
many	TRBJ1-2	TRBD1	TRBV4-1	TGCGCCAGCAGCCCTCCTCCGGGACAGGGCGGCTATGGCTACACCTTC	CASSPPPGQGGYGYTF
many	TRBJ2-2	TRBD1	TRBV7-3	TGTGCCAGCAGCTTAAGCACAGGGGAAACCGGGGAGCTGTTTTTT	CASSLSTGETGELFF
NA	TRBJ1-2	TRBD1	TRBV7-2	TGTGCCAGCAGTTTCAGCGAGGGGGCGCGAGGCTACACCTTC	CASSFSEGARGYTF
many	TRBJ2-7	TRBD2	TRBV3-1	TGTGCCAGCAGCCTTAGCGGGGGGGCGGACGAGCAGTACTTC	CASSLSGGADEQYF
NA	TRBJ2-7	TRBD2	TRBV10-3	TGTGCCACCATGCTAGCGGGATTAGGCGAGCAGTACTTC	CATMLAGLGEQYF
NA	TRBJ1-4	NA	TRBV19	TGTGCCAGTAGTAATCTGGACGGCAGAAATGAAAAACTGTTTTTT	CASSNLDGRNEKLFF
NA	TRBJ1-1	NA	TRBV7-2	TGTGCCAGCAGCTTAGGCGGATATGAAGCTTTCTTT	CASSLGGYEAFF
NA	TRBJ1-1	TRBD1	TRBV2	TGTGCCAGCAGTCCGGGACAGGGGGTCAAAGCTTTCTTT	CASSPGQGVKAFF
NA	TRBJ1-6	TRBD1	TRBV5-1	TGCGCCAGCAGCGACCGACAGGGTAGTAATTCACCCCTCCACTTT	CASSDRQGSNSPLHF